This passage covers 14 T cell receptor beta chains from one sample sequenced in a study of cytomegalovirus exposure and HLA in healthy donors. Repertoires were generated with immunoSEQ multiplex PCR, while TCRdb's copy carries only in-frame clones and drops some. The sample includes about 84,000 clones, approximately 91% of them seen just once. Sequencing used PBMCs. The receptors derive from a young man in good health and CMV-seronegative.

Here the CDR3 DNA reads TGTGCCAGCAAGCCCAGTGAGGCTGGAAACACCATATATTTT. It codes for CASKPSEAGNTIYF. The rearrangement links TRBV2 to TRBJ1-3; no clear D gene. Trimming took 7 bases from V and 2 from J, leaving 12 bases between them. Germline CDR1 and CDR2: SNHLY and FYNNEI. There are 14 residues in the CDR3.

This sequence joins TRBV15 and TRBJ1-1, with 12 bases fitting TRBD1. The CDR3 runs 14 residues. In germline, CDR1 is LNHNV, CDR2 YYDKDF (reference sequence). V dropped 8 bases and J dropped 1; count of bases not matched to a gene: 2. CDR3 protein: CATGTGGSNTEAFF. The CDR3, as DNA: TGTGCCACCGGGACAGGGGGCTCGAACACTGAAGCTTTCTTT.

This chain joins TRBV9 and TRBJ1-3; a weak D match, TRBD1 (5 bases). The CDR3 is 16 residues long. The germline CDR1 and CDR2 sequences are SGDLS and YYNGEE. With 0 bases removed from V and 3 bases from J, the gap between germline ends came to 13 bases. CDR3 sequence reads: CASSVVDRGGGNTIYF. CDR3 nucleotide sequence: TGTGCCAGCAGCGTAGTTGATAGGGGTGGTGGAAACACCATATATTTT.

The chain has TRBV6-6 and TRBJ1-5; possibly TRBD1 for D (6 bases). The V end lost 7 bases, the J end lost 7 bases, and 17 bases lay between the germline ends. CDR1 and CDR2 (germline): MNHNY, SVGAGI (reference sequence). CDR3 length: 14 amino acids. CDR3 DNA: TGTGCCAGCAACAAACCGGGACAACCCCAGCCCCAGCATTTT. As protein: CASNKPGQPQPQHF.

J is TRBJ1-3 and V is TRBV30, with TRBD1 identical over 9 bases. The trim removed 4 bases at V and 3 bases at J, leaving 7 bases unmatched. The CDR3 runs 15 residues. Germline values: CDR1 GTSNPN, CDR2 SVGIG (reference sequence). The CDR3 DNA follows: TGTGCCTGGAAAGAACAGGGGGCTTATGGAAACACCATATATTTT. This gives the protein CAWKEQGAYGNTIYF.

This chain links TRBV7-8 with TRBJ2-1, with 10 bases aligning to TRBD2. This CDR3 contains 15 residues. With 5 bases clipped from V and 3 bases from J, the junction kept 4 bases outside the gene matches. CDR1 is SGHVS, CDR2 FQNEAQ, per germline. The CDR3 sequence: CASSPLAGVYNEQFF. The CDR3 coding sequence is TGTGCCAGCAGCCCCCTAGCGGGGGTCTACAATGAGCAGTTCTTC.

The chain employs TRBV29-1 and TRBJ2-5; 10 bases are shared with TRBD1. The CDR3 is 15 amino acids. The germline gives CDR1 SQVTM, CDR2 ANQGSEA. The V and J ends lost 6 bases and 4 bases, in that order; junction bases with no gene match: 11. The CDR3 nucleotides read TGCAGCGTCGCTGTAGACAGGGGGCAAAGAGAGACCCAGTACTTC. Translation: CSVAVDRGQRETQYF. The complete variable domain, with remaining parts taken from reference TRBV29-1 and TRBJ2-5, reads SAVISQKPSRDICQRGTSLTIQCQVDSQVTMMFWYRQQPGQSLTLIATANQGSEATYESGFVIDKFPISRPNLTFSTLTVSNMSPEDSSIYLCSVAVDRGQRETQYFGPGTRLLVL.

The chain combines TRBV12-1 with TRBJ1-3; TRBD1, as called in the table, went unchecked against the DNA. TRBV12-1 counts as a pseudogene. The CDR3 covers 16 residues. Here the CDR3 reads CASSPGGRRFGNTIYF. The CDR3 coding sequence is TGTGCCAGCAGCCCAGGGGGGAGGAGGTTCGGAAACACCATATATTTT.

The genes are TRBV28 and TRBJ2-5; D possibly corresponds to TRBD2 (5 bases). Trimming shortened V by 5 bases and J by 2 bases, and 9 bases separated the two germline ends. Germline V gives CDR1 MDHEN, CDR2 SYDVKM. This CDR3 spans 13 amino acids. The CDR3 nucleotides read TGTGCCAGCAGTCGGACTGATCAAGAGACCCAGTACTTC. Protein sequence: CASSRTDQETQYF.

The chain has TRBV5-1 and TRBJ2-1; 13 nucleotides line up with TRBD2. The CDR3 has 14 residues. J gave up 11 bases and V 3 bases, and 5 bases lay outside the gene matches. In germline, CDR1 is SGHRS, CDR2 YFSETQ. The CDR3 sequence: CASSSRTSGSQQFF. In nucleotides, the CDR3 is TGCGCCAGCAGCTCCAGGACTAGCGGGAGTCAGCAGTTCTTC.

This rearrangement joins TRBV5-1 to TRBJ1-4, with TRBD1 matching 11 bases. The germline CDR1 and CDR2 sequences are SGHRS and YFSETQ. The CDR3 has 14 amino acids. Trimming cost V 2 bases and J 8 bases; bases outside gene matches: 2. The CDR3 spells CASSLGTGGEKLFF. CDR3 coding DNA: TGCGCCAGCAGCTTAGGGACAGGGGGAGAAAAACTGTTTTTT.

This clone was counted a few times. This sample also contains other DNA sequences that code for the same CDR3. The chain is built from TRBV18 and TRBJ1-2, with TRBD1 matching 7 bases. Trimming took 3 bases from V and 3 from J; bases not matched to a gene: 1. The CDR3 loop spans 13 amino acids. Looked up from germline, CDR1 is KGHSH and CDR2 is LQKENI. CDR3 nucleotide sequence: TGTGCCAGCTCACCCGGGACAGACTATGGCTACACCTTC. Its translation is CASSPGTDYGYTF.

The V and J genes are TRBV28 and TRBJ2-2; D perhaps matches TRBD1 (5 bases). Per germline, CDR1 MDHEN and CDR2 SYDVKM. The CDR3 runs 14 residues. V gave up 4 bases and J gave up 7 bases, with 13 bases separating them. Here the CDR3 DNA reads TGTGCCAGCAGTTCTTCAGGGCCTAGCGGGGAGCTGTTTTTT. Protein sequence: CASSSSGPSGELFF.

The chain couples TRBV14 to TRBJ2-1, with a possible D match to TRBD2 (6 bases). This CDR3 comprises 15 residues. CDR1 is SGHDN, CDR2 FVKESK, per germline. Trimming pared 5 bases from V and 5 bases from J, leaving 16 bases between. CDR3 sequence reads: CASSKRQGGHNEQFF. The CDR3 nucleotides read TGTGCCAGCAGCAAACGGCAGGGAGGCCACAATGAGCAGTTCTTC.